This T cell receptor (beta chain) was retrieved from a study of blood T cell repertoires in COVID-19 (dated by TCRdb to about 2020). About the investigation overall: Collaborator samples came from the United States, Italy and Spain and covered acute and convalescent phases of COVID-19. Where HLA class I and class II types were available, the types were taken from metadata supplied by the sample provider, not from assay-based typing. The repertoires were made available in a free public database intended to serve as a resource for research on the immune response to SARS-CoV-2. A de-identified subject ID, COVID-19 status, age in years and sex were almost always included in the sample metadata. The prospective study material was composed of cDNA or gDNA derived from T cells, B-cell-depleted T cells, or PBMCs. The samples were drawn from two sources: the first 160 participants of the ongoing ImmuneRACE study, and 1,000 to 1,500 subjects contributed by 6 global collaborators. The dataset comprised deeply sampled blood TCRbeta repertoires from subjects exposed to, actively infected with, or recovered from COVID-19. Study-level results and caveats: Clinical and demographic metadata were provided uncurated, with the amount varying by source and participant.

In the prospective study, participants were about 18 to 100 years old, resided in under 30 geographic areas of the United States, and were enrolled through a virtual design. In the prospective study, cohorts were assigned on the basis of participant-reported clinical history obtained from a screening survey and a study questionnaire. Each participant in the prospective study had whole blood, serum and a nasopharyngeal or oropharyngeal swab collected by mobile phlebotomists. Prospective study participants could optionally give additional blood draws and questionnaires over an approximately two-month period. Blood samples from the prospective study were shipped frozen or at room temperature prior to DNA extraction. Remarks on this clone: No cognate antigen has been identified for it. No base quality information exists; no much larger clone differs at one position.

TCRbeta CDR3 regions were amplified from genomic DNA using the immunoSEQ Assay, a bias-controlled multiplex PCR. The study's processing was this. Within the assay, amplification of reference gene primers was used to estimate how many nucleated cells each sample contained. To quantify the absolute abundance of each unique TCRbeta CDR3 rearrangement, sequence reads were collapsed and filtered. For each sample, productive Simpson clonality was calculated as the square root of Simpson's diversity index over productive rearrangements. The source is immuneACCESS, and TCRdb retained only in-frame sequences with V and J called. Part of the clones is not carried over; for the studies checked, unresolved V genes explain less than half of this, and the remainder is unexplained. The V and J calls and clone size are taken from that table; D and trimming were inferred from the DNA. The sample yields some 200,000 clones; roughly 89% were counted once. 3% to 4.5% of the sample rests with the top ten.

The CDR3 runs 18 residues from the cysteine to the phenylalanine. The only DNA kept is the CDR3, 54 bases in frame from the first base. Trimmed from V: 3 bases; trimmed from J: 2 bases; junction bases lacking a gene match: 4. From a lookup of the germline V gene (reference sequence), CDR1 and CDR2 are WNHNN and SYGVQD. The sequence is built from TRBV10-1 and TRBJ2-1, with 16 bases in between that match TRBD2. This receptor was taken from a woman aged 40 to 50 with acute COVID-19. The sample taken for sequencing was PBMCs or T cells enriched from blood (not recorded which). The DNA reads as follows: TGCGCCAGCAGTGATGGGACTAGCGGGGGGGCCCCCTACAATGAGCAGTTCTTC. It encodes CASSDGTSGGAPYNEQFF.